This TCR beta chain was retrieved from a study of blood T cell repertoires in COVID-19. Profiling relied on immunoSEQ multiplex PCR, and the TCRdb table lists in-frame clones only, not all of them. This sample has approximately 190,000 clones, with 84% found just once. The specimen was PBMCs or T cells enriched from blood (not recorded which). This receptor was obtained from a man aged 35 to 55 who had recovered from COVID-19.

The CDR3 DNA reads TGTGCCAGCAGGGCGGGATTAGCGGGGTTGAATGAGCAGTTCTTC. It encodes CASRAGLAGLNEQFF. The V call is TRBV7-2, the J call TRBJ2-1; TRBD2 agrees at 8 bases. The CDR3 is 15 residues long. The trim removed 6 bases at V and 7 bases at J, leaving 11 bases unmatched. Germline-derived CDR1 and CDR2 are SGHTA and FQGNSA.